This TCR beta chain was captured in a study of T cells in Graves' hyperthyroidism and ophthalmopathy (dated by TCRdb to the late 2010s). The study in broad terms: Peripheral blood was collected at initial diagnosis, before any treatment. To identify TCR V-J signatures that set the groups apart, the researchers used a discovery cohort of 100 patients, made up of some 41 with Graves' ophthalmopathy and about 59 with stable Graves' hyperthyroidism. An independent validation cohort of under 20 hyperthyroidism patients and approximately 17 patients who later progressed to ophthalmopathy tested prospective prediction of ophthalmopathy. For training and testing, the approximately 97 patients in the discovery cohort were randomly divided in a 7:3 ratio. In addition, the study compared T-cell repertoires in thyroid tissue and in blood from about 6 Graves' hyperthyroidism patients. After blood sampling, hyperthyroidism patients were treated with methimazole at a starting dose of 30 mg daily, and ophthalmopathy patients were treated with high-dose intravenous methylprednisolone. The paper describes TCR Vbeta CDR3 sequencing of more than 120 peripheral blood samples, made up of 43 ophthalmopathy patients, 70 to 80 hyperthyroidism patients and roughly 17 progressor patients.

The TCR beta CDR3 regions were amplified from the RNA transcripts. The TCR CDR3 was subjected to a first round of RT-PCR using the HTBI primer set and the Qiagen OneStep RT-PCR kit. Libraries were constructed in a second round of multiplex PCR, after which size selection and purification were carried out. Paired-end sequencing of the libraries was performed with 100 bp reads on an Illumina HiSeq2000. Regarding the original processing steps: SOAPnuke was used to process the raw data, throwing out any read that contained adapters or uncalled bases, had a mean Phred below 15, or lacked an exact constant-primer or identifier match. High-quality paired reads were merged using COPE v1.2.5, and each unique nucleotide sequence was defined as a clonotype. MiTCR v1.1 was used to align the clonotypes against IMGT TRBV, TRBD and TRBJ reference segments. The analysis included only V-J combinations with a frequency above 0.0001, which together covered more than 98% of the repertoires. The TCS score was defined as the ratio of F50 (clonal expansion) to E x V (chaos), calculated using BLOSUM62-based TCRdist between CDR3 peptides within each V-J. Welch's t-statistics and random forest reduced some 510 V-J features to fewer than 15, which were used in a naive Bayes classifier (R e1071). Through fastp at Q25 and MiXCR, TCRdb rebuilt clones from the public reads, retaining in-frame beta chains. Rows with a matching CDR3 protein are joined into one entry that keeps the most common DNA and genes. These V and J calls rely on TCRdb rather than the paper's analysis. This sample is represented by a few hundred thousand distinct CDR3 sequences; roughly 13% of them were singletons. The ten largest clones add up to 9.2% of the sample.

Paper-wide results and their limitations: During validation, the model predicted progression to ophthalmopathy a median of around 6 months ahead of onset, with roughly 65% sensitivity and around 72% specificity. A model built on a 13 V-J signature distinguished ophthalmopathy from stable hyperthyroidism, reaching 87.88% sensitivity and around 81% specificity in cross-validation and 80%/75% in testing. Sample size was not statistically predetermined, and blinding of investigators to group allocation was not performed. Blood samples also contained most of the expanded thyroid clonotypes (frequency above 0.001), which suggests that blood repertoires may reflect thyroid immune responses.

Graves' hyperthyroidism was defined as stable when no progression to ophthalmopathy occurred over 18 months of follow-up. The hyperthyroidism patients were between 18 and 65 years old and newly diagnosed, with a disease duration of less than 2 months. The study excluded patients with uncontrolled infections, other autoimmune diseases, pregnancy or lactation. Clinical symptoms, serum thyroxine and TRAb, thyroid ultrasound, and orbital computed tomography formed the basis for the diagnoses. PBMCs were isolated from about 9.2 ml of fresh peripheral blood by Ficoll-Paque density gradient centrifugation. Total RNA was extracted using Trizol reagent, and RNA quality was assessed on an Agilent 2100 Bioanalyzer. This clonotype was counted ten times or more. No antigen is known for it. Within one base of it there is no much larger clone, and no base qualities were kept. The germline V gene gives CDR1 as SGHAT and CDR2 as FQNNGV. V and J are trimmed by 5 bases and 5 bases, and the gene matches miss 8 bases of the junction. The cysteine opens and the phenylalanine closes a CDR3 of 14 amino acids. The read is trimmed to its CDR3 DNA, 42 bases read in frame from base 1.

Sequenced input: blood. The sequence was collected from a woman under 30 with Graves' hyperthyroidism. The chain employs TRBV11-2 and TRBJ1-1; TRBD1 matches 7 bases in the middle. The DNA reads as follows: TGTGCCAGCAGCGATAGACAGGGTGAGACTGAAGCTTTCTTT. Its protein product is CASSDRQGETEAFF.